These 27 T cell receptor beta chains share one sample of origin, sequenced in a study of blood T cell repertoires in COVID-19 (dated by TCRdb to 2018 to 2021). Receptor amplification or capture employed the immunoSEQ multiplex PCR assay. In its TCRdb copy, this immuneACCESS table keeps in-frame sequences only and misses some clones. Where compared with another copy, unresolved V genes explain less than half of these, and the others have no known cause. The sample table holds about 150,000 clones, of which roughly 80% were seen once. Jointly, the top ten make up approximately 30% of the sample. The sequencing sample was made of peripheral blood. The receptors stem from a woman in her sixties with acute or convalescent COVID-19.

This clone was counted a single time. This sequence joins TRBV19 and TRBJ1-3, with D possibly matching TRBD1 (6 bases). CDR1 LNHDA and CDR2 SQIVND come from the germline V gene (reference sequence). The V end was cut by 3 bases, the J end by 3 bases, with 9 bases between. The CDR3 consists of 14 residues. CDR3 loop: CASSIPGHGNTIYF. The CDR3 bases are TGTGCCAGTAGTATCCCGGGACATGGAAACACCATATATTTT.

This chain uses TRBV6-5 with TRBJ1-1; D unresolved. Germline V gene lookup returns CDR1 MNHEY and CDR2 SVGAGI. This CDR3 contains 14 residues. Trimming removed 0 bases at V and 4 bases at J, with 9 bases between. The CDR3 bases are TGTGCCAGCAGTTACTCGAACAGACCCACTGAAGCTTTCTTT. Translation: CASSYSNRPTEAFF.

This chain connects TRBV5-1 to TRBJ2-5; 7 nucleotides line up with TRBD1. Trimming removed 0 bases from V and 1 base from J; junction bases left unmatched: 6. The CDR3 spans 16 residues. Germline V gives CDR1 SGHRS, CDR2 YFSETQ. Written as DNA, the CDR3 is TGCGCCAGCAGCTTGGGGCCGACAGGGACCCAAGAGACCCAGTACTTC. Translating it yields CASSLGPTGTQETQYF.

The chain combines TRBV6-5 with TRBJ1-2; D might be TRBD1 (5 bases). Per germline, CDR1 MNHEY and CDR2 SVGAGI. Trimming shortened V by 6 bases and J by 10 bases, and 18 bases separated the two germline ends. The CDR3 has 13 residues. The CDR3 bases are TGTGCCAGCAGCTATGGCGCAGGGTACGTCTACACCTTC. Translation gives CASSYGAGYVYTF.

There are many counts of this clone. The J gene is TRBJ2-5, the V gene TRBV5-6; D uncertain. Germline loops: CDR1 SGHDT, CDR2 YYEEEE. The ends were cut back, 0 bases at V and 8 bases at J, with 8 bases in the middle. This CDR3 spans 12 amino acids. The CDR3 reads CASSLGPNTQYF. The CDR3, as DNA: TGTGCCAGCAGCTTGGGGCCCAATACCCAGTACTTC.

The chain is built from TRBV19 and TRBJ1-4; possibly TRBD1 for D (6 bases). The CDR3 totals 13 residues. Trimming shortened V by 4 bases and J by 8 bases, and 11 bases separated the two germline ends. Per the germline V gene, CDR1 is LNHDA and CDR2 is SQIVND (reference sequence). Here the CDR3 reads CASSKGTTEKLFF. The CDR3 coding sequence is TGTGCCAGTAGTAAGGGGACAACCGAAAAACTGTTTTTT.

The chain carries TRBV5-1 and TRBJ1-2; TRBD1 might be the D (6 bases). CDR1 is SGHRS and CDR2 is YFSETQ in the germline V gene. Trimming pared 4 bases from V and 4 bases from J, leaving 11 bases between. The length of the CDR3 is 13 residues. The CDR3 spells CASSTDSFYGYTF. The CDR3, as DNA: TGCGCCAGCAGCACGGACAGTTTCTATGGCTACACCTTC.

The gene calls are TRBV29-1 and TRBJ1-1, with D possibly being TRBD1 (6 bases). The V gene's germline CDR1 is SQVTM and CDR2 ANQGSEA. There are 12 residues in the CDR3. V lost 5 bases, J lost 2 bases, and 9 bases lay in between. The DNA of the CDR3 is TGCAGCGTTAGCAGGGGAAACACTGAAGCTTTCTTT. Translation gives CSVSRGNTEAFF.

This chain connects TRBV6-5 to TRBJ2-3, with D possibly TRBD1 on 6 matching bases. This CDR3 comprises 15 residues. Trimming took off 2 bases at V and 10 bases at J, with 19 bases between the two ends. Germline loops: CDR1 MNHEY, CDR2 SVGAGI. The CDR3 sequence: CASSYRRGSIVAQYF. CDR3 nucleotide sequence: TGTGCCAGCAGTTACCGCAGGGGATCCATCGTGGCGCAGTATTTT.

The chain recombines TRBV5-1 with TRBJ1-1; D is perhaps TRBD1 (5 bases). The germline V and J ends were trimmed by 0 bases and 2 bases, with 11 bases remaining between them. The CDR3 runs to 15 residues. The germline CDR1 and CDR2 sequences are SGHRS and YFSETQ. CDR3 sequence reads: CASSLAGKTNTEAFF. CDR3 DNA sequence: TGCGCCAGCAGCTTGGCAGGGAAGACTAACACTGAAGCTTTCTTT.

CDR3 in DNA: TGTGCCAGCAGCCAAACCAGGGGCCTACAGCCCCAGCATTTT. It encodes CASSQTRGLQPQHF. V gene TRBV6-5 combines with J gene TRBJ1-5, with D possibly matching TRBD1 (6 bases). This CDR3 comprises 14 residues. Looked up from germline, CDR1 is MNHEY and CDR2 is SVGAGI. Trimming shortened V by 6 bases and J by 7 bases, and 16 bases separated the two germline ends.

This chain joins TRBV5-6 and TRBJ2-5; D might be TRBD2 (6 bases). The CDR3 contains 15 residues. The V and J ends lost 6 bases and 3 bases respectively, with 18 bases between them. The germline V gene has CDR1 SGHDT and CDR2 YYEEEE. The CDR3 protein is CASTRGRWGEETQYF. CDR3 sequence (DNA): TGTGCCAGCACCCGAGGGAGGTGGGGCGAAGAGACCCAGTACTTC. The full variable domain, rest sourced from reference TRBV5-6 and TRBJ2-5, is DAGVTQSPTHLIKTRGQQVTLRCSPKSGHDTVSWYQQALGQGPQFIFQYYEEEERQRGNFPDRFSGHQFPNYSSELNVNALLLGDSALYLCASTRGRWGEETQYFGPGTRLLVL.

The V and J genes are TRBV28 and TRBJ2-1; the match to TRBD1 covers 7 bases. With 4 bases clipped from V and 5 bases from J, the junction kept 5 bases outside the gene matches. The CDR3 is 14 amino acids. Germline-derived CDR1 and CDR2 are MDHEN and SYDVKM. Here the CDR3 DNA reads TGTGCCAGCAGTTGGGACAGTTTGGACAATGAGCAGTTCTTC. This gives the protein CASSWDSLDNEQFF. The full variable domain, with the rest looked up from reference TRBV28 and TRBJ2-1, is DVKVTQSSRYLVKRTGEKVFLECVQDMDHENMFWYRQDPGLGLRLIYFSYDVKMKEKGDIPEGYSVSREKKERFSLILESASTNQTSMYLCASSWDSLDNEQFFGPGTRLTVL.

J is TRBJ1-2 and V is TRBV27, with unresolved D. V shed 5 bases and J shed 5 bases, with 27 bases lying between them. The CDR3 is 18 residues long. The germline V gene encodes CDR1 MNHEY and CDR2 SMNVEV (reference sequence). CDR3 loop: CASSASSTFWRAEYGYTF. In DNA, the CDR3 is TGTGCCAGCAGTGCCTCGTCCACTTTCTGGCGCGCGGAGTATGGCTACACCTTC.

This chain uses TRBV6-4 with TRBJ1-1, with D possibly TRBD1 on 6 matching bases. The CDR3 consists of 14 residues. The germline V gene encodes CDR1 MRHNA and CDR2 SNTAGT. Trimming took off 6 bases at V and 2 bases at J, with 13 bases between the two ends. In nucleotides, the CDR3 is TGTGCCAGCAGAAGGACAGCGTTTAACACTGAAGCTTTCTTT. This codes for CASRRTAFNTEAFF.

There are a few counts of this clone. V gene TRBV5-1 combines with J gene TRBJ1-6, with a weak D call TRBD1 (5 bases). The germline V gene encodes CDR1 SGHRS and CDR2 YFSETQ. V was clipped by 9 bases and J by 4 bases, with 14 bases between them. CDR3 length: 14 amino acids. The CDR3 loop reads CATGQGGYNSPLHF. CDR3 in DNA: TGCGCCACCGGGCAGGGAGGGTATAATTCACCCCTCCACTTT.

CDR3: CASSLSGTANYGYTF. The CDR3 DNA reads as TGTGCCAGTAGTCTTAGTGGGACAGCTAACTATGGCTACACCTTC. V is TRBV19 and J is TRBJ1-2, with 7 nucleotides matching TRBD1. The V segment lost 5 bases and the J segment 0 bases; nucleotides outside the gene matches: 6. CDR3 length: 15 amino acids. Germline assignment: CDR1 LNHDA and CDR2 SQIVND (reference sequence).

CDR3 in DNA: TGTGCCAGCAGTGCGGTCCTCCTTGGGTCATATGGCTACACCTTC. Its translation: CASSAVLLGSYGYTF. The rearrangement joins TRBV27 to TRBJ1-2; D is ambiguous. Germline V gene sequence: CDR1 MNHEY, CDR2 SMNVEV (reference sequence). Trimming removed 5 bases from V and 5 bases from J, with 18 bases in between. The CDR3 runs 15 residues.

CDR3 coding DNA: TGTGCCAGCCCTGGACTAGCGGGGAATGTTCCCGGGGAGCTGTTTTTT. This codes for CASPGLAGNVPGELFF. The gene calls are TRBV2 and TRBJ2-2; 12 bases agree with TRBD2. V was clipped by 8 bases and J by 6 bases; unmatched bases: 10. Germline lookup yields CDR1 SNHLY and CDR2 FYNNEI. The CDR3 loop spans 16 amino acids.

This rearrangement joins TRBV5-1 to TRBJ1-2; no firm D call. Germline values: CDR1 SGHRS, CDR2 YFSETQ. Trimming shortened V by 0 bases and J by 5 bases, and 8 bases separated the two germline ends. The CDR3 is made up of 13 amino acids. This CDR3 is CASSLDPVYGYTF. CDR3 nucleotide sequence: TGCGCCAGCAGCTTGGATCCGGTTTATGGCTACACCTTC. The variable domain in full, with the rest retrieved from reference TRBV5-1 and TRBJ1-2, is KAGVTQTPRYLIKTRGQQVTLSCSPISGHRSVSWYQQTPGQGLQFLFEYFSETQRNKGNFPGRFSGRQFSNSRSEMNVSTLELGDSALYLCASSLDPVYGYTFGSGTRLTVV.

This clone was found a few times. J is TRBJ2-1 and V is TRBV5-1; 8 nucleotides line up with TRBD1. CDR1 SGHRS and CDR2 YFSETQ come from the germline V gene. The CDR3 is made up of 17 amino acids. Trimming cost V 4 bases and J 1 base; bases outside gene matches: 10. The CDR3 protein is CASSLIAGTGSYNEQFF. Here the CDR3 DNA reads TGCGCCAGCAGCCTGATTGCCGGGACAGGTTCCTACAATGAGCAGTTCTTC.

This clone was observed a handful of times. V gene TRBV14 combines with J gene TRBJ1-2; possible D gene TRBD1, 6 bases. Germline V CDR1 and CDR2: SGHDN, FVKESK. The CDR3 contains 15 residues. Trimming stripped 4 bases from V and 4 bases from J, with 16 bases between. The CDR3 region is CASSRSQGNPYGYTF. CDR3 DNA: TGTGCCAGCAGCCGATCCCAGGGGAATCCCTATGGCTACACCTTC.

The CDR3 loop is CASSPSTLRQGRYNSPLHF. The CDR3 nucleotides are TGTGCCAGCAGTCCCTCGACATTACGACAGGGGCGATATAATTCACCCCTCCACTTT. The chain links TRBV6-6 to TRBJ1-6, with TRBD1 matching over 8 bases. V trimming: 5 bases; J trimming: 4 bases; junction bases outside the gene matches: 16. This CDR3 is 19 amino acids long. Germline lookup yields CDR1 MNHNY and CDR2 SVGAGI (reference sequence).

The rearrangement uses TRBV19 and TRBJ2-2; 8 bases line up with TRBD1. This CDR3 is 15 amino acids long. Germline lookup yields CDR1 LNHDA and CDR2 SQIVND (reference sequence). CDR3 sequence: CGSRGQGRGTGELFF. The CDR3 DNA follows: TGTGGTTCCCGAGGACAGGGCCGGGGCACCGGGGAGCTGTTTTTT.

Only a few counts were recorded for this clone. This sequence joins TRBV4-2 and TRBJ1-6; D not certain. Per germline, CDR1 LGHNA and CDR2 YNFKEQ. With 0 bases removed from V and 0 bases from J, the gap between germline ends came to 6 bases. The CDR3 extends over 16 amino acids. The CDR3 loop reads CASSQEGSSYNSPLHF. The CDR3 DNA is TGTGCCAGCAGCCAAGAAGGGAGCTCCTATAATTCACCCCTCCACTTT.

The chain recombines TRBV20-1 with TRBJ2-2, with 12 positions matching TRBD2. Germline V CDR1 and CDR2: DFQATT, SNEGSKA (reference sequence). After removal of 3 bases from V and 4 bases from J, the junction contained 12 bases not matched to a gene. The CDR3 sequence is 18 residues long. Written as DNA, the CDR3 is TGCAGTGCTAGTTCTGGACTAGCGGGGTTTCCATCCACCGGGGAGCTGTTTTTT. It translates to CSASSGLAGFPSTGELFF.

This clone was counted once. This chain uses TRBV18 with TRBJ1-1, with D hard to call. Germline V gene sequence: CDR1 KGHSH, CDR2 LQKENI. The V and J ends lost 8 bases and 0 bases respectively, with 13 bases between them. The CDR3 spans 14 residues. The CDR3 coding sequence is TGTGCCAGCCTCTCTGTTAACATGAACACTGAAGCTTTCTTT. This gives the protein CASLSVNMNTEAFF. The full variable domain, with the rest looked up from reference TRBV18 and TRBJ1-1, is NAGVMQNPRHLVRRRGQEARLRCSPMKGHSHVYWYRQLPEEGLKFMVYLQKENIIDESGMPKERFSAEFPKEGPSILRIQQVVRGDSAAYFCASLSVNMNTEAFFGQGTRLTVV.